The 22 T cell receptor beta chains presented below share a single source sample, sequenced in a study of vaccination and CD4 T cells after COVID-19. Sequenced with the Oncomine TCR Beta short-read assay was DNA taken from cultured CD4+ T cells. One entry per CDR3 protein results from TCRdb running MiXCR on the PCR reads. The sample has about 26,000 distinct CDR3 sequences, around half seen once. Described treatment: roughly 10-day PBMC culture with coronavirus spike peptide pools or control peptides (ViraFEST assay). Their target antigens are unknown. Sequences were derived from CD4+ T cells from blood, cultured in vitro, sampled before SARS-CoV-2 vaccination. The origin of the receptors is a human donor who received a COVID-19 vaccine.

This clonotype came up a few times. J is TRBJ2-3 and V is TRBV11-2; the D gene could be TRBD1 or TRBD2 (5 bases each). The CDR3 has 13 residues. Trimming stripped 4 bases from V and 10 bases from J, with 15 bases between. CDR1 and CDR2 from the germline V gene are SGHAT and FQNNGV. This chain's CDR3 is CASSSTGTRAQYF. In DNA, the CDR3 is TGTGCCAGCAGCTCAACCGGGACCAGAGCGCAGTATTTT.

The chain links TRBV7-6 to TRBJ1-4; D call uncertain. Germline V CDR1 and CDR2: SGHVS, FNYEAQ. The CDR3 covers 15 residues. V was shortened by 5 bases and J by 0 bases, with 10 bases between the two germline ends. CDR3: CASSRLGATNEKLFF. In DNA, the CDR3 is TGTGCCAGCAGCCGGCTAGGTGCAACTAATGAAAAACTGTTTTTT.

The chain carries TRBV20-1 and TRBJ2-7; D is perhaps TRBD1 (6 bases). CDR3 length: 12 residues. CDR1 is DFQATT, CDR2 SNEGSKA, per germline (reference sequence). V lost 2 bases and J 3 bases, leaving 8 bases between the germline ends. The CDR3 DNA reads TGCAGTGCTAGAACAGGGTACTACGAGCAGTACTTC. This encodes CSARTGYYEQYF.

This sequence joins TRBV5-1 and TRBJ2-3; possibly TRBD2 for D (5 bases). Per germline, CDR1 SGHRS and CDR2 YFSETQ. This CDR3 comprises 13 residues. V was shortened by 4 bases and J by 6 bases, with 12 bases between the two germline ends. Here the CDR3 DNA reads TGCGCCAGCAGCGGTATAGGAGGCGATACGCAGTATTTT. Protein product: CASSGIGGDTQYF.

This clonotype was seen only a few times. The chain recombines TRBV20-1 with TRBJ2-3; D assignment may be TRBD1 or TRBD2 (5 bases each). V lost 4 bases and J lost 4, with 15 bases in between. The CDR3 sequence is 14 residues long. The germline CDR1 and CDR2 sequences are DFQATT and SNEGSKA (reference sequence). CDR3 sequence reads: CSATPGTLADTQYF. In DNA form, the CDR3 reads TGCAGTGCTACGCCAGGGACCCTGGCAGATACGCAGTATTTT.

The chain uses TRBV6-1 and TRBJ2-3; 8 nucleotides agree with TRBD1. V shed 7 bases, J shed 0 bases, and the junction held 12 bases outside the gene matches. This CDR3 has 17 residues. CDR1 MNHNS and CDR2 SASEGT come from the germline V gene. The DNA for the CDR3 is TGTGCCAGCACCCGAAAGACAGGGGACCTTAGCACAGATACGCAGTATTTT. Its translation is CASTRKTGDLSTDTQYF.

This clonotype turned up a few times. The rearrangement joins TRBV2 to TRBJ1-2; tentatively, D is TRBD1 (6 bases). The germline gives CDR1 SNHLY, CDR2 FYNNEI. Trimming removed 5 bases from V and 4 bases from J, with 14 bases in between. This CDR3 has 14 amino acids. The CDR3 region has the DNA TGTGCCAGCAGTTTGGCTGGACAGTTCTATGGCTACACCTTC. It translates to CASSLAGQFYGYTF. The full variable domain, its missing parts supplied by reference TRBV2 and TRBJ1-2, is EPEVTQTPSHQVTQMGQEVILRCVPISNHLYFYWYRQILGQKVEFLVSFYNNEISEKSEIFDDQFSVERPDGSNFTLKIRSTKLEDSAMYFCASSLAGQFYGYTFGSGTRLTVV.

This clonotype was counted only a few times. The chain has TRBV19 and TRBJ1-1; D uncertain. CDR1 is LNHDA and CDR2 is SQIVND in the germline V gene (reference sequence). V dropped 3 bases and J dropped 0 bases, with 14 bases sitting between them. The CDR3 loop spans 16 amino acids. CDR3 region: CASSMGRVSMNTEAFF. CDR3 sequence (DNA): TGTGCCAGTAGTATGGGTAGGGTCTCCATGAACACTGAAGCTTTCTTT.

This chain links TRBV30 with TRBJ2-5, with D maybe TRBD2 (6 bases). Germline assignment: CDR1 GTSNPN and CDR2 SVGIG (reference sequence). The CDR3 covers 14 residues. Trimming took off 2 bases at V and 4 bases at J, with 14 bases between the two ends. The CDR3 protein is CAWSKGGEAETQYF. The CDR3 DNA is TGTGCCTGGAGTAAAGGAGGGGAGGCAGAGACCCAGTACTTC.

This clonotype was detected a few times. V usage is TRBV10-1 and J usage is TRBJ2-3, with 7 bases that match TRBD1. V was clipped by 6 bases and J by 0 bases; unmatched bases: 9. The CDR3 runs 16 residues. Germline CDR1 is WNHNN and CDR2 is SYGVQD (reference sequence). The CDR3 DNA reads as TGCGCCAGCAGCCGCGGACAGGCCTCTAGCACAGATACGCAGTATTTT. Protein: CASSRGQASSTDTQYF.

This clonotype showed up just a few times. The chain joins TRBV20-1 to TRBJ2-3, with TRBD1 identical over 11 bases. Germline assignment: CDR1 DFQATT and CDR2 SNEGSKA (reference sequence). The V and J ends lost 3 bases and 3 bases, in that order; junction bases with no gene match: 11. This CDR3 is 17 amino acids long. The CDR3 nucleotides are TGCAGTGCTAGTTCGTCGGGACAGGGGGTCCGGACAGATACGCAGTATTTT. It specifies CSASSSGQGVRTDTQYF.

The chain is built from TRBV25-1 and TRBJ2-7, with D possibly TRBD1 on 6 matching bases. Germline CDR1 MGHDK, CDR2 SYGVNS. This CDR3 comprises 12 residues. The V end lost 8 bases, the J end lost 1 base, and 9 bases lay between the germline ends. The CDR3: CASAQGSYEQYF. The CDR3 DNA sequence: TGTGCCAGCGCACAGGGATCCTACGAGCAGTACTTC.

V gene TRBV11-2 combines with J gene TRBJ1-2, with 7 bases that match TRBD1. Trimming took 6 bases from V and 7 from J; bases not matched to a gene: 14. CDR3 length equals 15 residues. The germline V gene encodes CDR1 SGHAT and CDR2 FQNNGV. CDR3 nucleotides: TGTGCCAGCAGATTTTTACAGGGGATAAGGGGTGGCTACACCTTC. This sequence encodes CASRFLQGIRGGYTF.

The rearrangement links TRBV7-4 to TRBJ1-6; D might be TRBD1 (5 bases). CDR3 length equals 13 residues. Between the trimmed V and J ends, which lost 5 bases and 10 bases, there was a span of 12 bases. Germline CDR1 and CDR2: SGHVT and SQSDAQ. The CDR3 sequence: CASSVTGESPLHF. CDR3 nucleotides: TGTGCCAGCAGCGTCACAGGCGAATCACCCCTCCACTTT.

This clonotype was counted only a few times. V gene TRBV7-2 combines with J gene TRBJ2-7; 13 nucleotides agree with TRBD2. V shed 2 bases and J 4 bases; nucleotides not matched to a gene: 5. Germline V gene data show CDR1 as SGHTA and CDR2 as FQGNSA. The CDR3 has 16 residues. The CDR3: CASSLTSGGALYEQYF. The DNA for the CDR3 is TGTGCCAGCAGCTTAACTAGCGGGGGGGCCTTATACGAGCAGTACTTC.

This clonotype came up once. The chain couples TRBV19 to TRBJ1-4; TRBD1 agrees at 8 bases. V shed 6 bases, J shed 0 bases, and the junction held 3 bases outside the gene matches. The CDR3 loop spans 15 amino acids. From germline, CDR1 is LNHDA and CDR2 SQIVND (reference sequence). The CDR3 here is CASSETGATNEKLFF. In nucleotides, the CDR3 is TGTGCCAGTAGCGAGACAGGGGCAACTAATGAAAAACTGTTTTTT.

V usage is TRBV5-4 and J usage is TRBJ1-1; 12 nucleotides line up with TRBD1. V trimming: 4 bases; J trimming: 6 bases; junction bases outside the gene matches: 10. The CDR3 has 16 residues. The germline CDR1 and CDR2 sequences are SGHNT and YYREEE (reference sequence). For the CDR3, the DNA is TGTGCCAGCAGCCTTGGGGACAGGGGGCGAGTACCTGAAGCTTTCTTT. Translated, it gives CASSLGDRGRVPEAFF. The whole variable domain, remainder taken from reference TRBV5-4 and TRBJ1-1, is ETGVTQSPTHLIKTRGQQVTLRCSSQSGHNTVSWYQQALGQGPQFIFQYYREEENGRGNFPPRFSGLQFPNYSSELNVNALELDDSALYLCASSLGDRGRVPEAFFGQGTRLTVV.

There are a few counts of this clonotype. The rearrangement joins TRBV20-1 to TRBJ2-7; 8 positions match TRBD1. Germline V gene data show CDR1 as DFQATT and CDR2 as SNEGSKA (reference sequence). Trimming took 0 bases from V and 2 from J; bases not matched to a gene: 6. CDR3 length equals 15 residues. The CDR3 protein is CSARDSGTGTYEQYF. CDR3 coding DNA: TGCAGTGCTAGAGATTCGGGGACAGGAACCTACGAGCAGTACTTC.

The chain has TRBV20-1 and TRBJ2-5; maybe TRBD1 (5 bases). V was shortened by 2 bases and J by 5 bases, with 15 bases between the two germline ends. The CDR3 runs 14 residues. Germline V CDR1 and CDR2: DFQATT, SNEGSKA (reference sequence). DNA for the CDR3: TGCAGTGCTAGAATCCAGGGATCCAGGGAGACCCAGTACTTC. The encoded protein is CSARIQGSRETQYF.

The CDR3 reads CASSLRRLAGGSQYF. The CDR3 DNA follows: TGTGCCAGCAGCTTAAGGAGACTAGCGGGGGGTAGCCAGTACTTC. The chain carries TRBV7-2 and TRBJ2-5; 13 bases agree with TRBD2. CDR1 is SGHTA and CDR2 is FQGNSA in the germline V gene. The CDR3 is made up of 15 amino acids. Unmatched junction bases numbered 7, after V lost 2 bases and J lost 10 bases.

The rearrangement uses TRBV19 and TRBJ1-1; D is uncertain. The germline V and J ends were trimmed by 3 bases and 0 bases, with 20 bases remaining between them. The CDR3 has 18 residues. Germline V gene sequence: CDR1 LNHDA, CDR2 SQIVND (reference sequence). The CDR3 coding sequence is TGTGCCAGTAGTATTGCGCGCTCTACCGGTGTCATGAACACTGAAGCTTTCTTT. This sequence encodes CASSIARSTGVMNTEAFF.

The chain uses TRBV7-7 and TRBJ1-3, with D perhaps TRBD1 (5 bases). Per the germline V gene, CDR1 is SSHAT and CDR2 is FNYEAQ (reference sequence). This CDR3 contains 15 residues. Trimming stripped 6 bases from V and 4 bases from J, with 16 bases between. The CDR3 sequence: CASSAGGSSGNTIYF. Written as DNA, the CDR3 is TGTGCCAGCAGTGCGGGGGGTTCGTCGGGAAACACCATATATTTT.